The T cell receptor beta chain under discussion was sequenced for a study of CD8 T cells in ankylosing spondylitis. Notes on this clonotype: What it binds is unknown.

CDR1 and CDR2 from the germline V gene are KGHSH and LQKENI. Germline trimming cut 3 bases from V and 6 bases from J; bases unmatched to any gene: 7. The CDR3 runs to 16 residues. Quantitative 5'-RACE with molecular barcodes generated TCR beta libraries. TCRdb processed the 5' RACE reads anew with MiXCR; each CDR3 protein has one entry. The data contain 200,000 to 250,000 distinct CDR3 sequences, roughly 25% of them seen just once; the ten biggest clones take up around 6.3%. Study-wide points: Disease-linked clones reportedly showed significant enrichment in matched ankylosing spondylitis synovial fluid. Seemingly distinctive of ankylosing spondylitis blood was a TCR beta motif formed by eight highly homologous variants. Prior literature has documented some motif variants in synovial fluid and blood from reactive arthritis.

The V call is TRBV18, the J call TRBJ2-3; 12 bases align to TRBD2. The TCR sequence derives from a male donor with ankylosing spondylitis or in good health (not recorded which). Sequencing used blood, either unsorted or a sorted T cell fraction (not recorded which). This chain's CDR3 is CASSPDLAGGKDTQYF. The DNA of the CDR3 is TGTGCCAGCTCACCTGATCTAGCGGGAGGGAAGGATACGCAGTATTTT.